One and the same sample provided the 30 T cell receptor beta chains below, sequenced in a study of siplizumab effects on memory and regulatory T cells. The data were produced by immunoSEQ multiplex PCR, yet TCRdb's version contains in-frame clones alone and is incomplete. In the table there are around 65,000 clones, around 80% of which are singletons. The specimen was memory CD4+ T cells sorted from blood. Receptors were obtained from a human donor in good health.

This clone was detected only a few times. J is TRBJ2-7 and V is TRBV7-9; 7 bases map to TRBD1. Germline V gene sequence: CDR1 SEHNR, CDR2 FQNEAQ (reference sequence). CDR3 size: 15 residues. V gave up 1 base and J gave up 2 bases; unmatched junction bases: 5. The CDR3 DNA reads TGTGCCAGCAGCTTAGTAGGACAGGCAACCTACGAGCAGTACTTC. This translates into CASSLVGQATYEQYF.

The table lists this clone with a few counts. The rearrangement uses TRBV28 and TRBJ1-1; TRBD1 might be the D (5 bases). V was trimmed by 4 bases and J by 4 bases, leaving 16 bases between them. The CDR3 consists of 15 residues. The germline V gene encodes CDR1 MDHEN and CDR2 SYDVKM. Here the CDR3 DNA reads TGTGCCAGCAGTTCCCTCACGACAGTTTCCACTGAAGCTTTCTTT. Amino acid sequence: CASSSLTTVSTEAFF. Drawing the rest from reference TRBV28 and TRBJ1-1, the complete variable domain is DVKVTQSSRYLVKRTGEKVFLECVQDMDHENMFWYRQDPGLGLRLIYFSYDVKMKEKGDIPEGYSVSREKKERFSLILESASTNQTSMYLCASSSLTTVSTEAFFGQGTRLTVV.

The chain combines TRBV7-2 with TRBJ1-5; TRBD1 is a possible D gene (6 bases). V was trimmed by 5 bases and J by 0 bases, leaving 8 bases between them. The CDR3 loop spans 14 amino acids. Germline values: CDR1 SGHTA, CDR2 FQGNSA. CDR3 loop: CASSQTGSNQPQHF. CDR3 in DNA: TGTGCCAGCAGCCAGACAGGTAGCAATCAGCCCCAGCATTTT.

The J gene is TRBJ2-7, the V gene TRBV5-5, with 8 bases matching TRBD1. V was pared by 4 bases and J by 4 bases, with 13 bases of the junction left unmatched. The CDR3 totals 16 residues. CDR1 and CDR2 (germline): SGHKS, YYEKEE (reference sequence). The CDR3 loop is CASSPQPGQAGYEQYF. In DNA form, the CDR3 reads TGTGCCAGCAGCCCTCAACCGGGACAGGCAGGGTACGAGCAGTACTTC.

This chain uses TRBV19 with TRBJ1-6; 9 positions agree with TRBD1. Germline values: CDR1 LNHDA, CDR2 SQIVND (reference sequence). This CDR3 region has 16 residues. The junction had 5 bases not matched to a gene; V was cut back by 3 bases and J by 5 bases. CDR3 region: CASSITGGRDNSPLHF. DNA of the CDR3: TGTGCCAGTAGTATCACAGGGGGCAGGGATAATTCACCCCTCCACTTT.

The chain is built from TRBV5-1 and TRBJ1-2; 7 bases are a match to TRBD1. Germline CDR1 reads SGHRS; CDR2 reads YFSETQ. The CDR3 has 14 residues. With 0 bases clipped from V and 2 bases from J, the junction kept 1 base outside the gene matches. The CDR3 region has the DNA TGCGCCAGCAGCTTGGGACAGGGAAACTATGGCTACACCTTC. It yields the protein CASSLGQGNYGYTF.

This clone was seen once. The CDR3 nucleotides are TGCGCCAGCAGCTTGGGGGACAGGGATGAGCAGTTCTTC. The encoded protein is CASSLGDRDEQFF. The chain joins TRBV5-1 to TRBJ2-1; TRBD1 matches at 9 bases. This CDR3 comprises 13 residues. Per germline, CDR1 SGHRS and CDR2 YFSETQ. The trim removed 0 bases at V and 8 bases at J, leaving 0 bases unmatched.

The V gene is TRBV18, the J gene TRBJ2-5, with 7 nucleotides matching TRBD1. Unmatched junction bases numbered 5, after V lost 3 bases and J lost 4 bases. Germline values: CDR1 KGHSH, CDR2 LQKENI. The CDR3 totals 14 residues. The CDR3 coding sequence is TGTGCCAGCTCACCCACGACAGGGTCAGAGACCCAGTACTTC. It is translated as CASSPTTGSETQYF.

This clone occurred a few times. J is TRBJ2-4 and V is TRBV18; D tentatively reads TRBD1 or TRBD2 (6 bases each). Per germline, CDR1 KGHSH and CDR2 LQKENI. V lost 5 bases to trimming and J lost 9 bases, with 20 bases between them. The CDR3 has 15 amino acids. As DNA, the CDR3 is TGTGCCAGCTCAACGACAGGAGGGGCTGAGGCCATTCAGTACTTC. Translating gives CASSTTGGAEAIQYF. Complete variable domain (other parts from reference TRBV18 and TRBJ2-4): NAGVMQNPRHLVRRRGQEARLRCSPMKGHSHVYWYRQLPEEGLKFMVYLQKENIIDESGMPKERFSAEFPKEGPSILRIQQVVRGDSAAYFCASSTTGGAEAIQYFGAGTRLSVL.

V usage is TRBV29-1 and J usage is TRBJ1-3; maybe TRBD1 (6 bases). The CDR3 loop spans 14 amino acids. The V gene lost 3 bases and the J gene lost 4 bases, with 13 bases spanning the gap. Germline V gene lookup returns CDR1 SQVTM and CDR2 ANQGSEA. The CDR3: CSVDVGGSGNTIYF. CDR3 in DNA: TGCAGCGTTGATGTGGGGGGCTCCGGAAACACCATATATTTT.

This chain uses TRBV7-2 with TRBJ1-6, with D hard to call. From germline, CDR1 is SGHTA and CDR2 FQGNSA. This CDR3 region has 14 residues. Between the trimmed V and J ends, which lost 2 bases and 7 bases, there was a span of 9 bases. CDR3 nucleotides: TGTGCCAGCAGCTTAATTTACGGAAATTCACCCCTCCACTTT. Residues: CASSLIYGNSPLHF.

The chain uses TRBV23-1 and TRBJ1-2; D is perhaps TRBD1 (6 bases). TRBV23-1 is flagged as an ORF with uncertain function. Trimming stripped 6 bases from V and 4 bases from J, with 24 bases between. The CDR3 covers 17 residues. The CDR3: CASSPNHYDRTTYGYTF. CDR3 nucleotide sequence: TGCGCCAGCAGCCCCAACCACTACGACAGGACCACCTATGGCTACACCTTC.

There are a few counts of this clone. The J gene is TRBJ1-1, the V gene TRBV7-3; perhaps TRBD1 as D (6 bases). V was pared by 5 bases and J by 7 bases, with 14 bases between. Germline V gives CDR1 SGHTA, CDR2 FQGTGA. The CDR3 loop spans 13 amino acids. The CDR3 spells CASSAARDNEAFF. The CDR3 DNA sequence: TGTGCCAGCAGCGCTGCCAGGGACAATGAAGCTTTCTTT.

This clone is a singleton in its sample. The rearrangement joins TRBV2 to TRBJ2-7; the match to TRBD2 covers 8 bases. This CDR3 is built from 14 residues. Trimming took 6 bases from V and 2 from J; bases not matched to a gene: 6. CDR1 is SNHLY and CDR2 is FYNNEI in the germline V gene. This CDR3 reads CASRVTSVAYEQYF. DNA of the CDR3: TGTGCCAGCAGAGTGACTAGCGTGGCCTACGAGCAGTACTTC.

The rearrangement uses TRBV5-6 and TRBJ2-2; D is ambiguous. Trimming stripped 0 bases from V and 7 bases from J, with 7 bases between. Germline lookup yields CDR1 SGHDT and CDR2 YYEEEE. This CDR3 spans 13 amino acids. The CDR3 sequence: CASSLAHSGELFF. DNA of the CDR3: TGTGCCAGCAGCTTGGCCCACAGCGGGGAGCTGTTTTTT. The whole variable domain, filled in from reference TRBV5-6 and TRBJ2-2, reads DAGVTQSPTHLIKTRGQQVTLRCSPKSGHDTVSWYQQALGQGPQFIFQYYEEEERQRGNFPDRFSGHQFPNYSSELNVNALLLGDSALYLCASSLAHSGELFFGEGSRLTVL.

The chain recombines TRBV2 with TRBJ2-4, with 8 bases lining up with TRBD1. This CDR3 region has 14 residues. Germline V gene lookup returns CDR1 SNHLY and CDR2 FYNNEI. The J segment lost 4 bases and the V segment lost 6 bases, leaving 5 bases of the junction unmatched. CDR3 protein: CASSLWTGKNIQYF. The CDR3, as DNA: TGTGCCAGCAGCCTATGGACAGGGAAAAACATTCAGTACTTC.

The V and J genes are TRBV9 and TRBJ2-1; TRBD1 agrees at 7 bases. Germline V gene data show CDR1 as SGDLS and CDR2 as YYNGEE. Losses at the gene ends were 7 bases for V and 12 bases for J; bases not matched to a gene: 22. The CDR3 has 16 amino acids. The CDR3 sequence is CASGGFFLGQIDRQFF. Here the CDR3 DNA reads TGTGCCAGCGGTGGGTTTTTTTTGGGACAGATTGATCGGCAGTTCTTC.

In this sample, this clone turned up a few times. The rearrangement links TRBV5-1 to TRBJ2-5, with 7 bases lining up with TRBD2. V lost 1 base to trimming and J lost 2 bases; unmatched junction nucleotides: 5. The CDR3 spans 15 residues. Germline V gene data show CDR1 as SGHRS and CDR2 as YFSETQ. As DNA, the CDR3 is TGCGCCAGCAGCTTGTCCGGGGGGAAGCAAGAGACCCAGTACTTC. Protein: CASSLSGGKQETQYF.

The gene calls are TRBV19 and TRBJ2-3; D is unresolved. The V and J ends lost 6 bases and 0 bases respectively, with 10 bases between them. The CDR3 has 14 amino acids. The germline gives CDR1 LNHDA, CDR2 SQIVND (reference sequence). The CDR3 sequence is CASSPGPSTDTQYF. The CDR3 DNA sequence: TGTGCCAGTAGCCCTGGCCCTAGCACAGATACGCAGTATTTT.

The J gene is TRBJ1-2, the V gene TRBV28; TRBD1 matches 9 bases. Germline CDR1 and CDR2: MDHEN and SYDVKM. The CDR3 runs to 16 residues. V was clipped by 2 bases and J by 7 bases; unmatched bases: 11. The CDR3 bases are TGTGCCAGCAGTTTAAGAGGGGACAGGGTTCGGGGTGGCTACACCTTC. It codes for CASSLRGDRVRGGYTF.

The V and J genes are TRBV18 and TRBJ1-1; D is uncertain. There are 13 residues in the CDR3. Germline CDR1 KGHSH, CDR2 LQKENI. The V end was cut by 6 bases, the J end by 4 bases, with 12 bases between. The DNA of the CDR3 is TGTGCCAGCTCCCCGGTGGAGGGCACTGAAGCTTTCTTT. Encoded protein: CASSPVEGTEAFF.

V is TRBV29-1 and J is TRBJ1-2; 7 nucleotides match TRBD1. V lost 7 bases, J lost 8 bases, and 13 bases stayed unmatched. The CDR3 totals 13 residues. Germline V gene lookup returns CDR1 SQVTM and CDR2 ANQGSEA. CDR3: CSDERQGLGGYTF. The CDR3 bases are TGCAGCGATGAGAGACAGGGACTTGGAGGCTACACCTTC.

The rearrangement uses TRBV19 and TRBJ1-1; TRBD1 agrees at 7 bases. Germline CDR1 and CDR2: LNHDA and SQIVND (reference sequence). The CDR3 sequence is 14 residues long. Losses at the gene ends were 10 bases for V and 3 bases for J; bases not matched to a gene: 11. The CDR3 nucleotides are TGTGCCACCTACTATAGGGGGCCGGACACTGAAGCTTTCTTT. It translates to CATYYRGPDTEAFF.

V is TRBV5-1 and J is TRBJ1-2; D uncertain. CDR1 is SGHRS and CDR2 is YFSETQ in the germline V gene. The V gene lost 0 bases and the J gene lost 6 bases, with 9 bases spanning the gap. The CDR3 length is 13 residues. CDR3 region: CASSLGGTNGYTF. Written as DNA, the CDR3 is TGCGCCAGCAGCTTGGGGGGAACGAATGGCTACACCTTC.

V is TRBV5-1 and J is TRBJ1-5, with a possible D match to TRBD1 (5 bases). From germline, CDR1 is SGHRS and CDR2 YFSETQ. This CDR3 spans 14 amino acids. Trimming took off 3 bases at V and 6 bases at J, with 13 bases between the two ends. CDR3 sequence: CASSSGEWGQPQHF. CDR3 in DNA: TGCGCCAGCAGCTCGGGGGAATGGGGTCAGCCCCAGCATTTT.

The chain is built from TRBV29-1 and TRBJ2-3, with 10 bases lining up with TRBD1. The CDR3 length is 17 residues. V was pared by 3 bases and J by 0 bases, with 9 bases of the junction left unmatched. Germline assignment: CDR1 SQVTM and CDR2 ANQGSEA. The CDR3 spells CSVDGRQGAGSTDTQYF. The CDR3 coding sequence is TGCAGCGTTGATGGGAGACAGGGGGCTGGTAGCACAGATACGCAGTATTTT.

The rearrangement joins TRBV19 to TRBJ2-2; TRBD1 is a possible D gene (5 bases). Trimming took 4 bases from V and 6 from J, leaving 12 bases between them. The CDR3 covers 14 residues. The V gene's germline CDR1 is LNHDA and CDR2 SQIVND (reference sequence). As DNA, the CDR3 is TGTGCCAGTAGTACGACAGATCGGGCCGGGGAGCTGTTTTTT. This codes for CASSTTDRAGELFF. The full variable domain, its missing parts supplied by reference TRBV19 and TRBJ2-2, is DGGITQSPKYLFRKEGQNVTLSCEQNLNHDAMYWYRQDPGQGLRLIYYSQIVNDFQKGDIAEGYSVSREKKESFPLTVTSAQKNPTAFYLCASSTTDRAGELFFGEGSRLTVL.

This clone has only a few counts. The CDR3 DNA sequence: TGCGCCAGCGCTTTTGGGACAGGGGATTCACCCCTCCACTTT. It codes for CASAFGTGDSPLHF. This chain joins TRBV5-1 and TRBJ1-6, with 10 bases aligning to TRBD1. Germline V gene sequence: CDR1 SGHRS, CDR2 YFSETQ. The CDR3 covers 14 residues. The V segment lost 7 bases and the J segment 8 bases; nucleotides outside the gene matches: 6.

V and J are TRBV5-1 and TRBJ1-2, with D hard to call. Germline CDR1 reads SGHRS; CDR2 reads YFSETQ. CDR3 size: 13 residues. V was shortened by 5 bases and J by 3 bases, with 11 bases between the two germline ends. Here the CDR3 DNA reads TGCGCCAGCAGAATAGGGCCCGACTATGGCTACACCTTC. Translation gives CASRIGPDYGYTF.

This clone was picked up one time. V and J are TRBV7-2 and TRBJ2-7; 10 bases line up with TRBD2. Germline CDR1 is SGHTA and CDR2 is FQGNSA. V trimming: 2 bases; J trimming: 3 bases; junction bases outside the gene matches: 4. The CDR3 has 15 residues. The CDR3 nucleotides read TGTGCCAGCAGCTTAACTAGCGGGGTCGTCTACGAGCAGTACTTC. Residues: CASSLTSGVVYEQYF. Full variable domain (outside the CDR3, taken from reference TRBV7-2 and TRBJ2-7): GAGVSQSPSNKVTEKGKDVELRCDPISGHTALYWYRQSLGQGLEFLIYFQGNSAPDKSGLPSDRFSAERTGGSVSTLTIQRTQQEDSAVYLCASSLTSGVVYEQYFGPGTRLTVT.